A selection of T cell receptor beta chains follows, all from one sample in a study of CD4+ T cells in melanoma. The table came from immunoSEQ multiplex PCR; TCRdb's copy has only in-frame clones and leaves some out. The top ten hold 15% to 20% of the sample, which has 9,300 or so clones, about 72% seen once. The sample comprised cells from a culture (not recorded whether cultured in vitro). The receptors stem from a human donor with melanoma. Both conserved end residues are part of each CDR3. D genes are given only for firm matches. Expanded clones get a size class; other rows say once, few or many, or leave the size out.

clone size: -
D gene: -
J gene: TRBJ2-7
V gene: TRBV27
CDR3 protein: CASSLFSRQSLEQYF
CDR3 DNA: TGTGCCAGCAGTTTATTCTCCCGGCAGTCCCTTGAGCAGTACTTC

clone size: -
D gene: TRBD1
J gene: TRBJ2-1
V gene: TRBV6-4
CDR3 protein: CASSARTGSRNEQFF
CDR3 DNA: TGTGCCAGCAGCGCACGGACAGGGAGTAGGAATGAGCAGTTCTTC

clone size: -
D gene: TRBD1
J gene: TRBJ1-4
V gene: TRBV30
CDR3 protein: CAWTSGTGEERLFF
CDR3 DNA: TGTGCCTGGACCTCCGGGACAGGCGAGGAAAGGCTGTTTTTT

clone size: once
D gene: TRBD1
J gene: TRBJ2-3
V gene: TRBV7-9
CDR3 protein: CASELHGQGADTQYF
CDR3 DNA: TGTGCCAGCGAACTCCACGGACAGGGGGCAGATACGCAGTATTTT

clone size: -
D gene: -
J gene: TRBJ1-1
V gene: TRBV13
CDR3 protein: CASSQGGGWNTEAFF
CDR3 DNA: TGTGCCAGCAGCCAAGGGGGGGGATGGAACACTGAAGCTTTCTTT

clone size: -
D gene: TRBD1
J gene: TRBJ2-7
V gene: TRBV10-1
CDR3 protein: CATRNLGTDAKGEQYF
CDR3 DNA: TGCGCCACCAGAAACCTTGGGACAGACGCAAAGGGCGAGCAGTACTTC

clone size: -
D gene: -
J gene: TRBJ2-1
V gene: TRBV9
CDR3 protein: CASSVRFGLASNEQFF
CDR3 DNA: TGTGCCAGCAGCGTAAGGTTCGGGCTAGCGTCCAATGAGCAGTTCTTC

clone size: few
D gene: -
J gene: TRBJ2-5
V gene: TRBV4-2
CDR3 protein: CASSQASAGATDGTQYF
CDR3 DNA: TGTGCCAGCAGCCAAGCTTCCGCGGGGGCCACCGACGGGACCCAGTACTTC

clone size: few
D gene: -
J gene: TRBJ1-5
V gene: TRBV15
CDR3 protein: CATSRAEGYGDQPQHF
CDR3 DNA: TGTGCCACCAGCAGAGCGGAGGGGTACGGGGATCAGCCCCAGCATTTT

clone size: few
D gene: -
J gene: TRBJ1-1
V gene: TRBV6-5
CDR3 protein: CASSYHRSTEAFF
CDR3 DNA: TGTGCCAGCAGTTACCATAGGAGCACTGAAGCTTTCTTT

clone size: -
D gene: -
J gene: TRBJ2-1
V gene: TRBV2
CDR3 protein: CASSETSSEQFF
CDR3 DNA: TGTGCCAGCAGTGAGACTAGTAGTGAGCAGTTCTTC

clone size: -
D gene: -
J gene: TRBJ2-3
V gene: TRBV7-7
CDR3 protein: CASSSGASPDTQYF
CDR3 DNA: TGTGCCAGCAGCTCGGGGGCGAGCCCAGATACGCAGTATTTT

clone size: -
D gene: -
J gene: TRBJ1-1
V gene: TRBV29-1
CDR3 protein: CSAGRSNTEAFF
CDR3 DNA: TGCAGCGCCGGGCGATCGAACACTGAAGCTTTCTTT

clone size: once
D gene: TRBD1
J gene: TRBJ2-3
V gene: TRBV7-6
CDR3 protein: CASSSTGQLSTQYF
CDR3 DNA: TGTGCCAGCAGTTCTACGGGACAGTTGTCTACGCAGTATTTT

clone size: few
D gene: -
J gene: TRBJ1-6
V gene: TRBV14
CDR3 protein: CASSQYLSPLHF
CDR3 DNA: TGTGCCAGCAGCCAGTATCTTTCACCCCTCCACTTT

clone size: -
D gene: -
J gene: TRBJ2-3
V gene: TRBV29-1
CDR3 protein: CSVQSRQGTDTQYF
CDR3 DNA: TGCAGCGTCCAATCCAGGCAGGGCACAGATACGCAGTATTTT

clone size: -
D gene: -
J gene: TRBJ1-5
V gene: TRBV6-5
CDR3 protein: CASLTNRGNQPQHF
CDR3 DNA: TGTGCCAGCCTTACTAATCGGGGCAATCAGCCCCAGCATTTT

clone size: -
D gene: -
J gene: TRBJ1-1
V gene: TRBV5-4
CDR3 protein: CASSQAGRANTEAFF
CDR3 DNA: TGTGCCAGCAGCCAGGCCGGAAGGGCAAACACTGAAGCTTTCTTT

clone size: -
D gene: -
J gene: TRBJ1-1
V gene: TRBV18
CDR3 protein: CASSPRTDDTEAFF
CDR3 DNA: TGTGCCAGCTCACCGCGGACGGATGACACTGAAGCTTTCTTT

clone size: -
D gene: -
J gene: TRBJ1-1
V gene: TRBV18
CDR3 protein: CASSPNRENTEAFF
CDR3 DNA: TGTGCCAGCTCACCAAACAGGGAGAACACTGAAGCTTTCTTT

clone size: few
D gene: -
J gene: TRBJ1-6
V gene: TRBV7-9
CDR3 protein: CASSPPYTSSYNSPLHF
CDR3 DNA: TGTGCCAGCAGCCCTCCTTATACCAGCTCCTATAATTCACCCCTCCACTTT

clone size: -
D gene: -
J gene: TRBJ2-5
V gene: TRBV5-1
CDR3 protein: CASSSSEETQYF
CDR3 DNA: TGCGCCAGCAGCTCCTCGGAGGAGACCCAGTACTTC